A selection of T cell receptor beta chains follows, all from one sample in a study of vaccination effects on CD4 cells after COVID-19. Sequencing used immunoSEQ multiplex PCR; TCRdb keeps in-frame clones, though not all of them. The sample includes about 70,000 clones, roughly 80% of them seen just once. Their recognized antigens are unknown. The sequencing used CD4+ T cells from PBMCs cultured with SARS-CoV-2 spike peptides, collected before COVID-19 vaccination. Receptors originate from a human donor who received a COVID-19 vaccine. The CDR3 runs from the conserved cysteine through the conserved F or W. A D gene is named only where the DNA matches it firmly. The listing skips clone size in some rows; elsewhere it reads once, few, many or a size class.

.	.	TRBV27	TRBJ1-2	TGTGCCAGCAGTCACCGGTCCTCGGGCTACACCTTC	CASSHRSSGYTF
few	.	TRBV24-1	TRBJ2-1	TGTGCCACCAGTGGTCTGACAGCCAACTCCTACAATGAGCAGTTCTTC	CATSGLTANSYNEQFF
.	.	TRBV2	TRBJ2-4	TGTGCCAGCGCCCTACTAGCCAAAAACATTCAGTACTTC	CASALLAKNIQYF
.	TRBD1	TRBV9	TRBJ1-6	TGTGCCAGCAGCGTAGCCGGGACAGCCAATTCACCCCTCCACTTT	CASSVAGTANSPLHF
once	TRBD1	TRBV6-5	TRBJ1-6	TGTGCCAGCAGTTACTCGAGGACAGGGACCTCACCCCTCCACTTT	CASSYSRTGTSPLHF
.	TRBD1	TRBV13	TRBJ1-2	TGTGCCAGCAGCCCTGGACAGGAGGATGGCTACACCTTC	CASSPGQEDGYTF
.	TRBD1	TRBV30	TRBJ1-5	TGTGCCTGGAGATCCCCGGGACAGGGGTTTCAGCCCCAGCATTTT	CAWRSPGQGFQPQHF
.	.	TRBV18	TRBJ1-2	TGTGCCAGCTCACTCGGGACCCACGGGGGCACCTTC	CASSLGTHGGTF
.	.	TRBV6-5	TRBJ1-2	TGTGCCAGCAGTTACTCCTTTTGGCAGGGTGGTGGCTACACCTTC	CASSYSFWQGGGYTF
.	TRBD2	TRBV5-4	TRBJ2-5	TGTGCCAGCAGCTTGGACCTAGCGGGGACCCAAGAGACCCAGTACTTC	CASSLDLAGTQETQYF
.	TRBD1	TRBV6-6	TRBJ1-2	TGTGCCAGCACCTCGACAGGGGGGAACTATGGCTACACCTTC	CASTSTGGNYGYTF
.	.	TRBV5-4	TRBJ2-1	TGTGCCAGCAGCTTGGCCGGACTAAATTCCTACAATGAGCAGTTCTTC	CASSLAGLNSYNEQFF
.	.	TRBV6-5	TRBJ1-5	TGTGCCAGCAGTAGCTCGAAAAAAGGTCAGCCCCAGCATTTT	CASSSSKKGQPQHF
.	TRBD1	TRBV19	TRBJ2-1	TGTGCCAGTAGATTGGACAGGGGGCGTAACAATGAGCAGTTCTTC	CASRLDRGRNNEQFF
.	TRBD2	TRBV19	TRBJ2-1	TGTGCCAGTAAAGGAACTAGCGGGGGTACGTACAATGAGCAGTTCTTC	CASKGTSGGTYNEQFF
.	TRBD1	TRBV30	TRBJ2-2	TGTGCCTGGAGTGTAATTTGGCAGGGGGACACCGGGGAGCTGTTTTTT	CAWSVIWQGDTGELFF
few	.	TRBV7-9	TRBJ1-4	TGTGCCAGCAGCTTAGGCGTGGGATCAACGGTGGGAAAACTGTTTTTT	CASSLGVGSTVGKLFF
.	.	TRBV14	TRBJ1-2	TGTGCCAGCAGCCAAGGTGCTCTCTCCTTTTACTATGGCTACACCTTC	CASSQGALSFYYGYTF
.	TRBD1	TRBV4-1	TRBJ2-5	TGCGCCAGCAGTTATAGACAGGGGTACCAAGAGACCCAGTACTTC	CASSYRQGYQETQYF
.	.	TRBV19	TRBJ1-4	TGTGCCAGTGGGGACCGCTACTCTGCAACTAATGAAAAACTGTTTTTT	CASGDRYSATNEKLFF